This TCR beta chain was documented in a study of neurological immune-mediated disorders. The cDNA came from 5'RACE, which used 10-nucleotide random UMIs. TCRdb reprocessed the 5' RACE reads with MiXCR, giving one entry per CDR3 protein. The table lists about 88,000 distinct CDR3 sequences, 3.5% of them singletons. In this sample, this clonotype turned up a few times. The CDR3 length is 16 residues. J was trimmed by 4 bases and V by 4 bases; bases with no gene match: 6. Germline CDR1 is MRHNA and CDR2 is SNTAGT. This chain links TRBV6-4 with TRBJ2-2; 10 bases are shared with TRBD2. The source of this sequence is a woman under 30 with multiple sclerosis. The sequenced sample was PBMCs. CDR3 protein: CASSVAGTSATGELFF. The CDR3 DNA reads TGTGCCAGCAGTGTAGCCGGGACTAGCGCCACCGGGGAGCTGTTTTTT.